These T cell receptor beta chains were read from a single sample in a study of cytomegalovirus exposure and HLA in healthy donors. Here immunoSEQ multiplex PCR was the method, and the copy in TCRdb shows in-frame clones only, minus some. Of about 74,000 clones in the sample, about 95% were seen once. The sequenced sample consisted of PBMCs. These receptors all stem from a woman younger than 30 in good health and CMV-seropositive. CDR3s include the opening cysteine and the closing phenylalanine or tryptophan. The D gene is left open where the match is weak.

v_gene	j_gene	d_gene	CDR3nt	CDR3aa
TRBV29-1	TRBJ2-1	TRBD1	TGCAGCGTTGAGTCGACAGGGAGCAATGAGCAGTTCTTC	CSVESTGSNEQFF
TRBV6-5	TRBJ2-1	TRBD2	TGTGCCAGCAGTTACGGACTAGCGGGCAGGGTCAATGAGCAGTTCTTC	CASSYGLAGRVNEQFF
TRBV5-1	TRBJ2-1	TRBD2	TGCGCCAGTAAGCTAGCGGGAGTGAATGAGCAGTTCTTC	CASKLAGVNEQFF
TRBV11-3	TRBJ2-7	.	TGTGCCAGCAGCTTAGATCGTGAGCAGTACTTC	CASSLDREQYF
TRBV5-4	TRBJ2-3	TRBD2	TGTGCCAGCAGCTTGGGGGCTAGCGGGAGCACAGATACGCAGTATTTT	CASSLGASGSTDTQYF
TRBV4-2	TRBJ2-3	TRBD2	TGTGCCAGCAGCCACCCCCTACCGGGGGGGCCGAGCACAGATACGCAGTATTTT	CASSHPLPGGPSTDTQYF
TRBV2	TRBJ2-5	TRBD2	TGTGCCAGCATCCTAGCGGGGGGGCCTCAGGAGACCCAGTACTTC	CASILAGGPQETQYF
TRBV21-1	TRBJ1-1	.	TGTGCCAGCATCTTATGTGGGAGGCTCCGGAGGAAGGACACTGAAGCTTTCTTT	CASILCGRLRRKDTEAFF
TRBV5-1	TRBJ2-5	.	TGCGCCAGCAGCCCGTCGGCCCCAGGGCGGGAGACCCAGTACTTC	CASSPSAPGRETQYF
TRBV2	TRBJ2-5	TRBD2	TGTGCCAGCAGTTTGGGACTAGCGGGGGACACTGGAGAGACCCAGTACTTC	CASSLGLAGDTGETQYF
TRBV12-5	TRBJ2-2	.	TGTGCTAGTGGTTTGGTACTGTCAGGGGTCACCGGGGAGCTGTTTTTT	CASGLVLSGVTGELFF
TRBV19	TRBJ2-1	TRBD2	TGTGCCAGTAGTATTGTTGCGGGAGGATCCTACAATGAGCAGTTCTTC	CASSIVAGGSYNEQFF
TRBV7-2	TRBJ1-3	.	TGTGCCAGCAGCTTCGGACAGTCAGGAAACACCATATATTTT	CASSFGQSGNTIYF
TRBV4-2	TRBJ2-7	.	TGTGCCAGCAGCCGGGGCCTAGCGAGTTACGAGCAGTACTTC	CASSRGLASYEQYF
TRBV7-2	TRBJ2-1	.	TGTGCCAGCAGCTTAGCCATCGGACTATACAATGAGCAGTTCTTC	CASSLAIGLYNEQFF
TRBV25-1	TRBJ1-2	.	TGTGCCACCCAACAGGGCGACTATGGCTACACCTTC	CATQQGDYGYTF
TRBV5-1	TRBJ1-1	TRBD1	TGCGCCAGCAGCTGGGGACAGAGGGACACTGAAGCTTTCTTT	CASSWGQRDTEAFF
TRBV5-6	TRBJ2-7	TRBD2	TGTGCCAGCAGCTTGCCTTACGATCTAGCGGGGGAATCATACGAGCAGTACTTC	CASSLPYDLAGESYEQYF
TRBV4-1	TRBJ2-3	TRBD2	TGCGCCAGCAGCCAAGTCGCCGGGACTAGCGCAGATACGCAGTATTTT	CASSQVAGTSADTQYF
TRBV7-2	TRBJ2-1	TRBD2	TGTGCCAGCACCCGGGGGGGGTACAATGAGCAGTTCTTC	CASTRGGYNEQFF
TRBV10-3	TRBJ2-7	TRBD1	TGTGCCATCAGCCCCAGGGGGTCTGTAGGGAAGCAGTACTTC	CAISPRGSVGKQYF
TRBV18	TRBJ1-2	TRBD1	TGTGCCAGCTCACCAGGGACAGGGGGGACCTATGGCTACACCTTC	CASSPGTGGTYGYTF
TRBV7-8	TRBJ2-3	.	TGTGCCAGCAGCTTAGTTTCGGTCGCGGGTGGCACAGATACGCAGTATTTT	CASSLVSVAGGTDTQYF
TRBV30	TRBJ2-7	TRBD2	TGTGCCTGGAGTGGACTAGCGACATACGAGCAGTACTTC	CAWSGLATYEQYF
TRBV27	TRBJ2-2	.	TGTGCCAGCAGTTCTCGGGGGGCGCGGACCGGGGAGCTGTTTTTT	CASSSRGARTGELFF
TRBV6-4	TRBJ1-5	.	TGTGCCAGCAGTGACTTAAGGGAGACAAAAAATCAGCCCCAGCATTTT	CASSDLRETKNQPQHF
TRBV6-5	TRBJ2-3	.	TGTGCCAGCAGCCAGGGGTTAGATACGCAGTATTTT	CASSQGLDTQYF
TRBV5-1	TRBJ2-7	TRBD2	TGCGCCAGCAGCGCGGCTAGCGGGGCCTACGAGCAGTACTTC	CASSAASGAYEQYF
TRBV15	TRBJ2-1	TRBD2	TGTGCCACCAGCACCCCTAGCGGGGGAACCAATGAGCAGTTCTTC	CATSTPSGGTNEQFF
TRBV5-6	TRBJ2-7	TRBD2	TGTGCCAGCAGGACTAGCGGGGGGAGTCACGAGCAGTACTTC	CASRTSGGSHEQYF
TRBV4-2	TRBJ1-5	.	TGTGCCAGCAGCCAAAAATTAACTCAGGGGAGGGCGAGCAATCAGCCCCAGCATTTT	CASSQKLTQGRASNQPQHF